The 21 T cell receptor beta chains below all came from one sample that was sequenced in a study of T cell responses to AZD1222 COVID-19 vaccine. TCRdb's table, derived via immunoSEQ multiplex PCR, lists solely in-frame clones and lacks some. This table has 95,000 to 150,000 clones, approximately 85% appearing once. The material was peripheral blood, obtained 28 days after the second AZD1222 dose. The receptors derive from an adult who received the AZD1222 COVID-19 vaccine.

The V and J genes are TRBV18 and TRBJ2-7; D gene unclear. V lost 3 bases and J 0 bases, leaving 12 bases between the germline ends. The germline CDR1 and CDR2 sequences are KGHSH and LQKENI. The CDR3 totals 15 residues. The DNA for the CDR3 is TGTGCCAGCTCACCTAAGGGTTCTAGCTCCTACGAGCAGTACTTC. This sequence encodes CASSPKGSSSYEQYF. The full variable domain, in which reference TRBV18 and TRBJ2-7 provide the parts outside the CDR3, is NAGVMQNPRHLVRRRGQEARLRCSPMKGHSHVYWYRQLPEEGLKFMVYLQKENIIDESGMPKERFSAEFPKEGPSILRIQQVVRGDSAAYFCASSPKGSSSYEQYFGPGTRLTVT.

V is TRBV12-3 or TRBV12-4 and J is TRBJ1-2; D is undetermined. The CDR3 consists of 12 residues. V was pared by 6 bases and J by 7 bases, with 12 bases between. The chain's CDR3 is CASSLRVGGYTF. The CDR3 nucleotides read TGTGCCAGCAGCCTTCGGGTGGGTGGCTACACCTTC.

The rearrangement joins TRBV6-5 to TRBJ1-1; D may be TRBD1 (5 bases). Germline V gene lookup returns CDR1 MNHEY and CDR2 SVGAGI. Trimming shortened V by 6 bases and J by 5 bases, and 10 bases separated the two germline ends. The CDR3 totals 12 residues. CDR3 in amino acids: CASRGPYTEAFF. DNA of the CDR3: TGTGCCAGCAGGGGGCCGTATACTGAAGCTTTCTTT.

V and J are TRBV19 and TRBJ1-1; D is unresolved. CDR1 LNHDA and CDR2 SQIVND come from the germline V gene (reference sequence). This CDR3 contains 16 residues. V was clipped by 6 bases and J by 2 bases, with 19 bases between them. The DNA for the CDR3 is TGTGCCAGTAGGGACCCCGGGGTCGCTGGCAACACTGAAGCTTTCTTT. It translates to CASRDPGVAGNTEAFF.

The chain carries TRBV2 and TRBJ2-6, with a weak D call TRBD2 (6 bases). This CDR3 is built from 15 residues. Trimming cost V 4 bases and J 0 bases, with 7 bases left between them. Germline lookup yields CDR1 SNHLY and CDR2 FYNNEI. CDR3 loop: CASSGTNSGANVLTF. For the CDR3, the DNA is TGTGCCAGCAGTGGGACTAACTCTGGGGCCAACGTCCTGACTTTC.

This sequence joins TRBV6-2 or TRBV6-3 and TRBJ2-3, with TRBD2 matching over 11 bases. V gave up 4 bases and J gave up 2 bases; unmatched junction bases: 5. In germline, CDR1 is MNHEY, CDR2 SVGEGT. The CDR3 runs to 16 residues. CDR3 sequence reads: CASSWGLAAHTDTQYF. The DNA of the CDR3 is TGTGCCAGCAGTTGGGGACTAGCGGCCCACACAGATACGCAGTATTTT.

The V and J genes are TRBV18 and TRBJ1-4, with a possible D match to TRBD1 (5 bases). Trimming stripped 3 bases from V and 8 bases from J, with 10 bases between. This CDR3 has 13 amino acids. The germline V gene encodes CDR1 KGHSH and CDR2 LQKENI. The CDR3 DNA follows: TGTGCCAGCTCACCGGGGCCGGGGGAAAAACTGTTTTTT. Translating gives CASSPGPGEKLFF.

The chain combines TRBV4-1 with TRBJ1-2, with a weak D call TRBD1 (5 bases). The CDR3 loop spans 16 amino acids. Germline V gives CDR1 MGHRA, CDR2 YSYEKL. The V and J ends lost 0 bases and 4 bases respectively, with 15 bases between them. The CDR3 bases are TGCGCCAGCAGCCAAGAATTCCCAGGGATTTCCTATGGCTACACCTTC. This gives the protein CASSQEFPGISYGYTF.

The rearrangement uses TRBV7-3 and TRBJ1-3; D is possibly TRBD1 (5 bases). The V gene lost 2 bases and the J gene lost 3 bases, with 8 bases spanning the gap. Germline V gene data show CDR1 as SGHTA and CDR2 as FQGTGA. The CDR3 has 14 amino acids. Here the CDR3 DNA reads TGTGCCAGCAGCTTAGGCGGGGGTGGAAACACCATATATTTT. It codes for CASSLGGGGNTIYF.

The chain's CDR3 is CASSYSTGTGELFF. The CDR3 nucleotides are TGTGCCAGCAGTTACTCGACAGGAACCGGGGAGCTGTTTTTT. The gene calls are TRBV6-2 or TRBV6-3 and TRBJ2-2; tentative D call: TRBD1 (6 bases). This CDR3 comprises 14 residues. V lost 0 bases to trimming and J lost 5 bases, with 7 bases between them. The V gene's germline CDR1 is MNHEY and CDR2 SVGEGT.

A single count supports this clone. The chain employs TRBV5-5 and TRBJ2-3, with unresolved D. The length of the CDR3 is 16 residues. V lost 3 bases, J lost 6 bases, and 20 bases lay in between. Per germline, CDR1 SGHKS and CDR2 YYEKEE (reference sequence). CDR3 bases: TGTGCCAGCAGCTCCCCTAGAGGCCCCCTTATGGATACGCAGTATTTT. It translates to CASSSPRGPLMDTQYF.

The V gene is TRBV3-1 (or the pseudogene TRBV3-2), the J gene TRBJ1-4; D is ambiguous. There are 14 residues in the CDR3. The V and J ends lost 1 base and 8 bases respectively, with 11 bases between them. Germline V gives CDR1 LGHDT, CDR2 YNNKEL (reference sequence). The CDR3 DNA is TGTGCCAGCAGCCAAGTAACCCGTCGCGAAAAACTGTTTTTT. Translated, it gives CASSQVTRREKLFF.

The chain links TRBV6-6 to TRBJ1-3, with 7 bases identical to TRBD1. V gave up 7 bases and J gave up 4 bases; unmatched junction bases: 10. The CDR3 is 15 amino acids. Germline V gene data show CDR1 as MNHNY and CDR2 as SVGAGI (reference sequence). CDR3 residues: CASIRGGERGNTIYF. The CDR3 DNA reads as TGTGCCAGCATCCGAGGGGGCGAGAGGGGAAACACCATATATTTT.

This clone is a singleton in its sample. The rearrangement joins TRBV19 to TRBJ1-6; no clear D. Germline CDR1 reads LNHDA; CDR2 reads SQIVND (reference sequence). The CDR3 totals 16 residues. Trimming took 1 base from V and 9 from J, leaving 16 bases between them. CDR3 amino acids: CASSIGAVDLFSPLHF. In nucleotides, the CDR3 is TGTGCCAGTAGTATAGGGGCAGTTGATCTTTTTTCACCCCTCCACTTT. Full variable domain (remainder filled in from reference TRBV19 and TRBJ1-6): DGGITQSPKYLFRKEGQNVTLSCEQNLNHDAMYWYRQDPGQGLRLIYYSQIVNDFQKGDIAEGYSVSREKKESFPLTVTSAQKNPTAFYLCASSIGAVDLFSPLHFGNGTRLTVT.

The CDR3 nucleotides are TGTGCCAGCAGCAGACCCGGGACTCGACCCTACGAGCAGTACTTC. Its protein is CASSRPGTRPYEQYF. The chain couples TRBV11-2 to TRBJ2-7, with D maybe TRBD2 (6 bases). V was shortened by 5 bases and J by 2 bases, with 16 bases between the two germline ends. This CDR3 spans 15 amino acids. Germline V lookup: CDR1 SGHAT, CDR2 FQNNGV.

The chain links TRBV7-3 to TRBJ2-1; D is uncertain. The CDR3 consists of 15 residues. Trimming pared 5 bases from V and 6 bases from J, leaving 17 bases between. Germline V gene lookup returns CDR1 SGHTA and CDR2 FQGTGA. The CDR3 sequence: CASSESGYSGNEQFF. The CDR3 DNA reads TGTGCCAGCAGCGAAAGTGGGTATAGTGGCAATGAGCAGTTCTTC. The full variable domain, in which reference TRBV7-3 and TRBJ2-1 provide the parts outside the CDR3, is GAGVSQTPSNKVTEKGKYVELRCDPISGHTALYWYRQSLGQGPEFLIYFQGTGAADDSGLPNDRFFAVRPEGSVSTLKIQRTERGDSAVYLCASSESGYSGNEQFFGPGTRLTVL.

This clone was seen more than once but under ten times. The chain carries TRBV7-3 and TRBJ2-5; 12 bases are a match to TRBD2. In germline, CDR1 is SGHTA, CDR2 FQGTGA. V shed 5 bases, J shed 7 bases, and the junction held 8 bases outside the gene matches. The CDR3 is 15 amino acids. CDR3 loop: CASSQTSGGSRTQYF. DNA for the CDR3: TGTGCCAGCAGCCAGACTAGCGGGGGCTCCCGGACCCAGTACTTC.

The chain carries TRBV6-5 and TRBJ2-1; D gene unclear. V gave up 7 bases and J gave up 4 bases, with 8 bases separating them. Looked up from germline, CDR1 is MNHEY and CDR2 is SVGAGI. The CDR3 runs 12 residues. The CDR3 reads CASNPPYNEQFF. In DNA, the CDR3 is TGTGCCAGCAACCCGCCTTACAATGAGCAGTTCTTC.

In this sample, this clone turned up a few times. The gene calls are TRBV7-2 and TRBJ2-2; the match to TRBD1 covers 9 bases. Losses at the gene ends were 0 bases for V and 5 bases for J; bases not matched to a gene: 1. The CDR3 covers 15 residues. Per the germline V gene, CDR1 is SGHTA and CDR2 is FQGNSA. The CDR3 is CASSLATGGTGELFF. CDR3 DNA: TGTGCCAGCAGCTTAGCGACAGGGGGAACCGGGGAGCTGTTTTTT. Together with reference TRBV7-2 and TRBJ2-2, the CDR3 gives the full variable domain: GAGVSQSPSNKVTEKGKDVELRCDPISGHTALYWYRQSLGQGLEFLIYFQGNSAPDKSGLPSDRFSAERTGGSVSTLTIQRTQQEDSAVYLCASSLATGGTGELFFGEGSRLTVL.

The V and J genes are TRBV18 and TRBJ1-5; D remains ambiguous. There are 13 residues in the CDR3. Germline CDR1 is KGHSH and CDR2 is LQKENI. The germline V and J ends were trimmed by 3 bases and 5 bases, with 8 bases remaining between them. CDR3 residues: CASSPREDQPQHF. The CDR3 DNA reads as TGTGCCAGCTCACCCCGCGAGGATCAGCCCCAGCATTTT.

DNA of the CDR3: TGTGCCAGCAGTGACTCGGGACGGGGGAACATTCAGTACTTC. As protein: CASSDSGRGNIQYF. The chain couples TRBV2 to TRBJ2-4, with D perhaps matching TRBD2 (6 bases). The CDR3 runs 14 residues. V lost 3 bases to trimming and J lost 7 bases, with 13 bases between them. Germline V CDR1 and CDR2: SNHLY, FYNNEI.